The 16 T cell receptor beta chains below come from one sample, sequenced in a study of OX40 agonist ivuxolimab in advanced cancers. The method behind the library was the immunoSEQ multiplex PCR assay. TCRdb retrieved this table from immuneACCESS and kept in-frame rearrangements only. Not all clones are present; in checked studies, unresolved V genes account for under half, and no reason is known for the remainder. Across this sample there are more than 75,000 clones, with more than 75% seen only once. Less than 0.4% of the sample is in the top ten clones. This specimen consisted of CD4+ or CD8+ T cells sorted from blood, obtained in a trial of the OX40 agonist ivuxolimab. Receptors were obtained from an adult with an advanced solid tumor such as melanoma, head and neck, liver or kidney cancer.

This chain joins TRBV28 and TRBJ2-3; no clear D. There are 16 residues in the CDR3. Trimming removed 3 bases at V and 2 bases at J, with 15 bases between. CDR1 and CDR2 (germline): MDHEN, SYDVKM. The CDR3: CASSFGVEGPTDTQYF. The CDR3 DNA follows: TGTGCCAGCAGTTTCGGAGTCGAAGGGCCCACAGATACGCAGTATTTT.

This chain joins TRBV7-8 and TRBJ2-7, with D unresolved. Germline lookup yields CDR1 SGHVS and CDR2 FQNEAQ. The germline V and J ends were trimmed by 1 base and 1 base, with 5 bases remaining between them. The CDR3 sequence is 13 residues long. The CDR3 DNA sequence: TGTGCCAGCAGCTTAGGAGTTTCCTACGAGCAGTACTTC. It specifies CASSLGVSYEQYF.

This clone was counted only a few times. The chain uses TRBV7-3 and TRBJ2-7, with a tentative D call TRBD2 (6 bases). This CDR3 is built from 17 residues. The germline V gene has CDR1 SGHTA and CDR2 FQGTGA. Trimming took 4 bases from V and 0 from J, leaving 19 bases between them. CDR3: CASSSHARGGGSYEQYF. The CDR3 bases are TGTGCCAGCAGCTCCCATGCGCGGGGCGGAGGCTCCTACGAGCAGTACTTC.

V usage is TRBV29-1 and J usage is TRBJ2-7; D is tentatively TRBD1 or TRBD2 (7 bases each). Trimming shortened V by 7 bases and J by 3 bases, and 13 bases separated the two germline ends. This CDR3 is 12 amino acids long. CDR1 is SQVTM, CDR2 ANQGSEA, per germline. In DNA form, the CDR3 reads TGCAGCGGCCGGGGGGACAGCTACGAGCAGTACTTC. It translates to CSGRGDSYEQYF.

The gene calls are TRBV5-6 and TRBJ2-5; tentative D call: TRBD2 (6 bases). This CDR3 has 15 amino acids. Germline assignment: CDR1 SGHDT and CDR2 YYEEEE. Trimming pared 4 bases from V and 5 bases from J, leaving 18 bases between. The CDR3 is CASSLGPRGVETQYF. DNA for the CDR3: TGTGCCAGCAGCCTGGGCCCTCGCGGGGTCGAGACCCAGTACTTC.

This clone was found once. The V call is TRBV6-6, the J call TRBJ1-4; weak D call: TRBD1 (6 bases). V dropped 6 bases and J dropped 5 bases, with 13 bases sitting between them. CDR1 and CDR2 from the germline V gene are MNHNY and SVGAGI (reference sequence). The CDR3 is made up of 14 amino acids. This CDR3 is CASRSTGQNEKLFF. In nucleotides, the CDR3 is TGTGCCAGCAGATCGACTGGACAGAATGAAAAACTGTTTTTT.

The chain employs TRBV5-1 and TRBJ1-1; the D is unclear. Germline CDR1 is SGHRS and CDR2 is YFSETQ. The V and J ends lost 2 bases and 0 bases respectively, with 8 bases between them. This CDR3 has 14 amino acids. CDR3 residues: CASSLVGMNTEAFF. The CDR3 DNA reads TGCGCCAGCAGCTTAGTAGGGATGAACACTGAAGCTTTCTTT.

This chain links TRBV6-1 with TRBJ1-3, with TRBD1 as a possible D gene (6 bases). V was pared by 7 bases and J by 0 bases, with 13 bases between. Germline V gene sequence: CDR1 MNHNS, CDR2 SASEGT. CDR3 length equals 15 residues. CDR3 in amino acids: CASTIQGGSGNTIYF. The CDR3 bases are TGTGCCAGCACCATTCAAGGGGGCTCTGGAAACACCATATATTTT.

The V and J genes are TRBV19 and TRBJ2-7; 8 nucleotides match TRBD1. CDR1 and CDR2 from the germline V gene are LNHDA and SQIVND (reference sequence). V trimming: 6 bases; J trimming: 7 bases; junction bases outside the gene matches: 20. The CDR3 runs to 17 residues. The DNA of the CDR3 is TGTGCCAGTAGCCACCTTTTTGGCCAGGGGGCTGGAGGTGAGCAGTACTTC. Translated, it gives CASSHLFGQGAGGEQYF.

Details on this clone: One end of the junction does not line up with germline, which may come from a read error. This chain links TRBV5-5 with TRBJ1-1; tentative D call: TRBD1 (5 bases). This CDR3 has 11 amino acids. Germline CDR1 SGHKS, CDR2 YYEKEE (reference sequence). CDR3 bases: TGTGCCAGCAGCTTGGGACAGTACCTTCGCTTT. Translating it yields CASSLGQYLRF.

The CDR3 DNA reads TGTGCCATCAGGTCGGACAGAGATAACTATGGCTACACCTTC. As protein: CAIRSDRDNYGYTF. The rearrangement joins TRBV10-3 to TRBJ1-2; possible D gene TRBD1, 6 bases. Trimming removed 6 bases from V and 1 base from J, with 12 bases in between. CDR1 and CDR2 (germline): ENHRY, SYGVKD. CDR3 length: 14 amino acids.

This clone has just one count. The J gene is TRBJ1-5, the V gene TRBV27; D may be TRBD1 (5 bases). Germline loops: CDR1 MNHEY, CDR2 SMNVEV (reference sequence). The CDR3 runs to 12 residues. Trimming took 8 bases from V and 2 from J, leaving 7 bases between them. CDR3 bases: TGTGCCAGCGGAGGGGGCAATCAGCCCCAGCATTTT. Translation gives CASGGGNQPQHF.

The rearrangement uses TRBV30 and TRBJ2-7; the D is unclear. V was clipped by 1 base and J by 3 bases, with 4 bases between them. The germline V gene encodes CDR1 GTSNPN and CDR2 SVGIG (reference sequence). This CDR3 has 11 amino acids. Written as DNA, the CDR3 is TGTGCCTGGAGTGCGGTCTACGAGCAGTACTTC. This sequence encodes CAWSAVYEQYF.

The J gene is TRBJ1-5, the V gene TRBV5-5, with unresolved D. Trimming removed 4 bases from V and 2 bases from J, with 13 bases in between. Germline CDR1 and CDR2: SGHKS and YYEKEE (reference sequence). This CDR3 is built from 15 residues. The CDR3 coding sequence is TGTGCCAGCAGCCCGGGCGGATTCGGCAATCAGCCCCAGCATTTT. As protein: CASSPGGFGNQPQHF.

The rearrangement uses TRBV7-2 and TRBJ1-5; D remains unclear. This CDR3 has 15 residues. The germline V gene has CDR1 SGHTA and CDR2 FQGNSA. With 2 bases removed from V and 4 bases from J, the gap between germline ends came to 12 bases. This CDR3 reads CASSLFSGSNQPQHF. Here the CDR3 DNA reads TGTGCCAGCAGCTTATTTTCGGGGAGTAATCAGCCCCAGCATTTT.

Comment on this clone: Its ends do not fully match the called genes, so a read error is possible. The chain has TRBV6-6 and TRBJ2-7; D perhaps matches TRBD1 (5 bases). CDR1 is MNHNY and CDR2 is SVGAGI in the germline V gene (reference sequence). The CDR3 is 14 residues long. The DNA for the CDR3 is TGTGCCAGCAGTTACGGGCAGGGCTCCCACGAGCAGTACTTC. Amino acids: CASSYGQGSHEQYF.